This T cell receptor (beta chain) was captured in a study of blood T cell repertoires in COVID-19. Study background: Both acute and convalescent COVID-19 samples were obtained from the United States, Italy and Spain. The cDNA or gDNA used as material had been derived from T cells, B-cell-depleted T cells, or PBMCs.

Germline CDR1 is SGHNT and CDR2 is YENEEA. Trimming shortened V by 2 bases and J by 6 bases, and 10 bases separated the two germline ends. The CDR3 is 13 amino acids. The protocol was immunoSEQ multiplex PCR, while the TCRdb copy is restricted to in-frame clones and leaves out a portion. This sample has under 200,000 clones, with around nine tenths found just once. The J gene is TRBJ1-1, the V gene TRBV11-3; possible D gene TRBD1, 5 bases. Sequences were obtained from peripheral blood. The source of this sequence is a woman of 80 years or more with COVID-19, enrolled during active disease. The CDR3 coding sequence is TGTGCCAGCAGCTTAAAAAGGGGCGCTGAAGCTTTCTTT. It is translated as CASSLKRGAEAFF.